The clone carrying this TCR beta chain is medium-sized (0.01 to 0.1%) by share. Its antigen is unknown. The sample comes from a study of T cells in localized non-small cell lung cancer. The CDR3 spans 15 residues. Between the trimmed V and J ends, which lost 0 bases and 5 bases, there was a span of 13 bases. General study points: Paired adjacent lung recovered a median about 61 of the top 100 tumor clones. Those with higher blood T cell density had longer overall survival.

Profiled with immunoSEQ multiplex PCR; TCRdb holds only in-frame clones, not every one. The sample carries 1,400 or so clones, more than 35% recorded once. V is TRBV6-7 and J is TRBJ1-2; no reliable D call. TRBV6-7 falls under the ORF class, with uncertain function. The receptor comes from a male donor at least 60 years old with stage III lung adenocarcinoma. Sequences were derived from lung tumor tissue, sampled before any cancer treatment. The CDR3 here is CASSYSPPSIYGYTF. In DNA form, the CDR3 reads TGTGCCAGCAGTTACTCCCCGCCCTCTATATATGGCTACACCTTC.